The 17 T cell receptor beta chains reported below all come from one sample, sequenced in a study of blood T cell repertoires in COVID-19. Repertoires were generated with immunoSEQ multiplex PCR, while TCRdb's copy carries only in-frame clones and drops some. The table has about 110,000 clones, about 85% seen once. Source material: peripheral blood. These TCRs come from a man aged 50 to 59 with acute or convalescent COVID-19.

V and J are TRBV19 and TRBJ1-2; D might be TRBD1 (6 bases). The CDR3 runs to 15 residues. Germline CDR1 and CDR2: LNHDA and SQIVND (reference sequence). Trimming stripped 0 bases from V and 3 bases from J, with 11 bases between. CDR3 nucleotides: TGTGCCAGTAGTATAGAAGACGGACAGCACTATGGCTACACCTTC. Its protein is CASSIEDGQHYGYTF. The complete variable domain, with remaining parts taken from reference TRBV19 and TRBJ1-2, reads DGGITQSPKYLFRKEGQNVTLSCEQNLNHDAMYWYRQDPGQGLRLIYYSQIVNDFQKGDIAEGYSVSREKKESFPLTVTSAQKNPTAFYLCASSIEDGQHYGYTFGSGTRLTVV.

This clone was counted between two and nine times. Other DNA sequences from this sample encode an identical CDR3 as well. The CDR3 sequence is CASSRTVTNYGYTF. CDR3 DNA: TGTGCCAGTAGTAGGACAGTTACTAACTATGGCTACACCTTC. The chain links TRBV19 to TRBJ1-2; D is possibly TRBD1 (6 bases). Trimming stripped 4 bases from V and 0 bases from J, with 9 bases between. CDR1 is LNHDA and CDR2 is SQIVND in the germline V gene (reference sequence). The CDR3 has 14 amino acids.

The CDR3: CASSQWTAPSNYGYTF. DNA for the CDR3: TGCGCCAGCAGCCAATGGACAGCCCCATCTAACTATGGCTACACCTTC. The V gene is TRBV4-1, the J gene TRBJ1-2, with D perhaps TRBD1 (6 bases). This CDR3 has 16 residues. Germline V CDR1 and CDR2: MGHRA, YSYEKL. The V gene lost 2 bases and the J gene lost 0 bases, with 13 bases spanning the gap.

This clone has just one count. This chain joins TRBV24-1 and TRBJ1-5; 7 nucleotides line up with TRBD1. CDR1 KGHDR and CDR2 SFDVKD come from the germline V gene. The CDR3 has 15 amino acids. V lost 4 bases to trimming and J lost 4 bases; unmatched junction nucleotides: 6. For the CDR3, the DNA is TGTGCCACCAGTGAAGGCCGGGACAGAAATCAGCCCCAGCATTTT. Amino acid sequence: CATSEGRDRNQPQHF.

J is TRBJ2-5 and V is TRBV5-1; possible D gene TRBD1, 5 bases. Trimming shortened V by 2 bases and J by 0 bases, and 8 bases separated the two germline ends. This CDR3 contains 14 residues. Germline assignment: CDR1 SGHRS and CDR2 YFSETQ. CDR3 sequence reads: CASSLQAYQETQYF. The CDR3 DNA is TGCGCCAGCAGCTTACAGGCGTACCAAGAGACCCAGTACTTC.

CDR3 nucleotide sequence: TGTGCCAGCAGCCAGAGGGACAGGGGACCTTCACCCCTCCACTTT. It specifies CASSQRDRGPSPLHF. This chain links TRBV3-1 (or the pseudogene TRBV3-2) with TRBJ1-6; 10 nucleotides align to TRBD1. The CDR3 consists of 15 residues. CDR1 is LGHDT, CDR2 YNNKEL, per germline (reference sequence). The V and J ends lost 3 bases and 9 bases, in that order; junction bases with no gene match: 5.

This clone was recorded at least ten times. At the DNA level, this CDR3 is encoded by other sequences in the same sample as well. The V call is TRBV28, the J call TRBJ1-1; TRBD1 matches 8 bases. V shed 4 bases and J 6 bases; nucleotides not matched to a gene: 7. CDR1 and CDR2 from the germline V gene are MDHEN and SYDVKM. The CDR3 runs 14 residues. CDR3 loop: CASSSTGGSAEAFF. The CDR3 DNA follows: TGTGCCAGCAGTTCTACAGGGGGAAGCGCTGAAGCTTTCTTT.

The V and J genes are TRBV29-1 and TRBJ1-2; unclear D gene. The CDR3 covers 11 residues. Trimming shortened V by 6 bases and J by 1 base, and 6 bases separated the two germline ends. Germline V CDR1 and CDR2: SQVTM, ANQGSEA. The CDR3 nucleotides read TGCAGCGTGCGGGGTAACTATGGCTACACCTTC. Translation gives CSVRGNYGYTF. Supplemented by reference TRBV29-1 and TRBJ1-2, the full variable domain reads SAVISQKPSRDICQRGTSLTIQCQVDSQVTMMFWYRQQPGQSLTLIATANQGSEATYESGFVIDKFPISRPNLTFSTLTVSNMSPEDSSIYLCSVRGNYGYTFGSGTRLTVV.

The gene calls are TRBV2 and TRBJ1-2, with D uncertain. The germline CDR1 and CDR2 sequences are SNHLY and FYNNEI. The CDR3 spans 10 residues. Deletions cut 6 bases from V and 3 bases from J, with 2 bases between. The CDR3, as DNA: TGTGCCAGCAGCTACTATGGCTACACCTTC. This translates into CASSYYGYTF.

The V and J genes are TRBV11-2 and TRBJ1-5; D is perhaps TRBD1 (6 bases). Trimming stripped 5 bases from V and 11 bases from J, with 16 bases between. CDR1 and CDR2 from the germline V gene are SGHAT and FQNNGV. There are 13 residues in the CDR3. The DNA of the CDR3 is TGTGCCAGCAGCAAAGACAGGTTCGGGACCCAGCATTTT. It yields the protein CASSKDRFGTQHF.

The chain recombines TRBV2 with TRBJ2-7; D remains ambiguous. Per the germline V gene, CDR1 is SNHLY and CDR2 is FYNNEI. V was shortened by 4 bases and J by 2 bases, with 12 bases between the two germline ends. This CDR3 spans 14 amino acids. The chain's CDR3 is CASSGTRIAYEQYF. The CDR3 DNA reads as TGTGCCAGCAGTGGTACCAGGATCGCCTACGAGCAGTACTTC.

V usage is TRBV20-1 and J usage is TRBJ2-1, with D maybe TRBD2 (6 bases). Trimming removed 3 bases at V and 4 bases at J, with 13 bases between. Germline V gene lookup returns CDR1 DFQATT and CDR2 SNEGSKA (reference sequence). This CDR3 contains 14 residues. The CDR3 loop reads CSASVAGIYNEQFF. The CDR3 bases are TGCAGTGCTAGTGTGGCGGGGATTTACAATGAGCAGTTCTTC.

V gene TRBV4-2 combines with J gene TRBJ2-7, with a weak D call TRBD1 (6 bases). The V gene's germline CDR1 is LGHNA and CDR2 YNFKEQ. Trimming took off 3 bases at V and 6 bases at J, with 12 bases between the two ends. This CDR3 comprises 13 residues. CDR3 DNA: TGTGCCAGCAGCCAGAGGACAGACAGCGAGCAGTACGTC. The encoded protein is CASSQRTDSEQYV.

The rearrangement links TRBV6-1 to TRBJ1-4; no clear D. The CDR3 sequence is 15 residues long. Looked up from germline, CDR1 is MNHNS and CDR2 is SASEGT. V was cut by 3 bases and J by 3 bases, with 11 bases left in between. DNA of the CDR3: TGTGCCAGCAGTGAGTTTCAGGTCTCTAATGAAAAACTGTTTTTT. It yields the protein CASSEFQVSNEKLFF.

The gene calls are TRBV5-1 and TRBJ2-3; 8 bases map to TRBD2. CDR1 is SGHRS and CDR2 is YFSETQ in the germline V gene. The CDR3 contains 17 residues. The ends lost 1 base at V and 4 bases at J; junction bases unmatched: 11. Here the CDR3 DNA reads TGCGCCAGCAGCTTGAGTCGGCGGGGGGCTCCCCCAGATACGCAGTATTTT. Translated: CASSLSRRGAPPDTQYF.

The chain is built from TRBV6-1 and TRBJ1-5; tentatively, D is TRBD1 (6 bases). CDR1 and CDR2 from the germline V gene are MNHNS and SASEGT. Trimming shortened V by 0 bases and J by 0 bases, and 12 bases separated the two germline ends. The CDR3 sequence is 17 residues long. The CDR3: CASSEARGRYSNQPQHF. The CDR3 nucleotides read TGTGCCAGCAGTGAAGCCAGGGGCAGATATAGCAATCAGCCCCAGCATTTT.

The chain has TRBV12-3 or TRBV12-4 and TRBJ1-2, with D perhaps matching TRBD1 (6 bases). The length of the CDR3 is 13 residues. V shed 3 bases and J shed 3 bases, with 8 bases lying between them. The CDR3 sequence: CASSFRQDYGYTF. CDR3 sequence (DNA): TGTGCCAGCAGTTTTCGACAGGACTATGGCTACACCTTC.